Below, 20 T cell receptor beta chains from the same sample are listed, as sequenced in a study of human T cells and chemical hapten exposure. TCRdb itself ran the RACE reads through MiXCR, one entry per CDR3 protein. The sample consists of tens of thousands of distinct CDR3 sequences, over 9.5% of them appearing once. As to time point: patch test 1, 2 weeks after DPC sensitization. Described treatment: therapeutic diphenylcyclopropenone sensitization with weekly scalp DPC. The sequenced sample was whole blood, obtained in connection with sensitization to the hapten diphenylcyclopropenone (DPC). These receptors were obtained from a man between 35 and 55 years old with alopecia areata. Some clones in this sample may be carry-over from other donors' samples.

The table lists this clonotype with many counts. The rearrangement uses TRBV5-6 and TRBJ2-7; D remains ambiguous. The CDR3 consists of 14 residues. Germline CDR1 SGHDT, CDR2 YYEEEE. V lost 2 bases and J 0 bases, leaving 9 bases between the germline ends. The CDR3 DNA reads as TGTGCCAGCAGCTTCAAATGGGCCTCCTACGAGCAGTACGTC. Amino acids: CASSFKWASYEQYV.

This clonotype was counted at least ten times. The CDR3 is CASSLLLAPGVEQYF. The DNA of the CDR3 is TGTGCCAGCAGTTTACTCCTAGCCCCAGGGGTGGAGCAGTACTTC. The chain recombines TRBV28 with TRBJ2-7; a weak D match, TRBD1 (6 bases). The CDR3 totals 15 residues. The ends were cut back, 2 bases at V and 7 bases at J, with 18 bases in the middle. The germline V gene has CDR1 MDHEN and CDR2 SYDVKM.

This clonotype turned up a few times. This sequence joins TRBV7-9 and TRBJ2-7, with 7 bases aligning to TRBD2. The V gene's germline CDR1 is SEHNR and CDR2 FQNEAQ (reference sequence). V lost 1 base, J lost 3 bases, and 3 bases stayed unmatched. The CDR3 sequence is 14 residues long. CDR3 sequence: CASSLDGGSYEQYV. The CDR3 coding sequence is TGTGCCAGCAGCTTAGATGGCGGGAGCTACGAGCAGTACGTC.

This clonotype was seen more than once but under ten times. V and J are TRBV29-1 and TRBJ1-1, with unresolved D. The CDR3 loop spans 14 amino acids. V gave up 7 bases and J gave up 5 bases, with 20 bases separating them. The germline V gene encodes CDR1 SQVTM and CDR2 ANQGSEA. The CDR3 DNA reads as TGCAGCGCTGCTGCAACCTGGACGGGGACTGAAGCTTTCTTT. Translation: CSAAATWTGTEAFF.

This clonotype was seen only a few times. V usage is TRBV20-1 and J usage is TRBJ2-3; TRBD1 agrees at 9 bases. Germline CDR1 DFQATT, CDR2 SNEGSKA (reference sequence). This CDR3 spans 15 amino acids. Germline trimming cut 2 bases from V and 4 bases from J; bases unmatched to any gene: 7. CDR3 loop: CSARPRQGVSDTQYF. In DNA form, the CDR3 reads TGCAGTGCTAGACCCAGACAGGGGGTGTCAGATACGCAGTATTTT.

Ten or more counts support this clonotype. The rearrangement uses TRBV5-1 and TRBJ2-2; D is unresolved. The germline V gene encodes CDR1 SGHRS and CDR2 YFSETQ. The CDR3 sequence is 14 residues long. V gave up 0 bases and J gave up 0 bases, with 3 bases separating them. The DNA of the CDR3 is TGCGCCAGCAGCTTGGCGGCGAACACCGGGGAGCTGTTTTTT. The encoded protein is CASSLAANTGELFF.

The chain is built from TRBV7-6 and TRBJ2-7; 7 nucleotides match TRBD2. CDR3 length equals 15 residues. Trimming at V came to 5 bases and at J to 2 bases, leaving 9 bases not matched to a gene. CDR1 is SGHVS, CDR2 FNYEAQ, per germline. The CDR3 bases are TGTGCCAGCAGCCCGGTTGCGGGAGTCCCCTACGAGCAGTACTTC. Translating it yields CASSPVAGVPYEQYF.

The chain is built from TRBV7-8 and TRBJ1-5; TRBD1 aligns across 9 bases. CDR1 is SGHVS and CDR2 is FQNEAQ in the germline V gene. CDR3 size: 22 residues. The trim removed 2 bases at V and 1 base at J, leaving 21 bases unmatched. DNA of the CDR3: TGTGCCAGCAGCTTAAGTCGGGGGGGTCGGGACAGGGCCCCTAGAAGCAATCAGCCCCAGCATTTT. It is translated as CASSLSRGGRDRAPRSNQPQHF.

This sequence joins TRBV7-2 and TRBJ2-1; D remains ambiguous. The CDR3 is made up of 13 amino acids. Germline CDR1 and CDR2: SGHTA and FQGNSA. With 2 bases removed from V and 9 bases from J, the gap between germline ends came to 11 bases. This chain's CDR3 is CASSLTTWSEQFF. CDR3 DNA: TGTGCCAGCAGCTTAACTACTTGGAGTGAGCAGTTCTTC.

The sample holds many counts of this clonotype. The chain recombines TRBV18 with TRBJ1-1; D possibly corresponds to TRBD1 (5 bases). Germline lookup yields CDR1 KGHSH and CDR2 LQKENI. CDR3 size: 15 residues. V shed 1 base and J shed 1 base, with 10 bases lying between them. CDR3 coding DNA: TGTGCCAGCTCACCACGGACAAGGGCGAACACTGAAGCTTTCTTT. Its protein product is CASSPRTRANTEAFF.

The CDR3 DNA follows: TGTGCCAGCAGTGAAAAGGAAATCTATGGCTACACCTTC. Amino acid sequence: CASSEKEIYGYTF. This chain uses TRBV2 with TRBJ1-2; D unresolved. The CDR3 is 13 amino acids. Germline lookup yields CDR1 SNHLY and CDR2 FYNNEI. The V end lost 2 bases, the J end lost 4 bases, and 8 bases lay between the germline ends.

This clonotype was seen a handful of times. The gene calls are TRBV6-6 and TRBJ1-2; a possible D gene is TRBD1 (6 bases). Trimming took off 2 bases at V and 5 bases at J, with 12 bases between the two ends. This CDR3 is 14 amino acids long. Germline V lookup: CDR1 MNHNY, CDR2 SVGAGI (reference sequence). The DNA of the CDR3 is TGTGCCAGCAGTTACGGGGGGGCCCGATATGGCTACACCTTC. This codes for CASSYGGARYGYTF.

The V and J genes are TRBV2 and TRBJ1-2; D might be TRBD1 (5 bases). Germline V gives CDR1 SNHLY, CDR2 FYNNEI. Trimming took off 5 bases at V and 4 bases at J, with 11 bases between the two ends. This CDR3 is built from 13 residues. The CDR3 protein is CASSLQGSYGYTF. In DNA form, the CDR3 reads TGTGCCAGCAGTCTTCAGGGATCCTATGGCTACACCTTC.

The chain combines TRBV27 with TRBJ2-5, with D tentatively TRBD1 (6 bases). The CDR3 totals 13 residues. Trimming took off 5 bases at V and 13 bases at J, with 20 bases between the two ends. CDR1 is MNHEY, CDR2 SMNVEV, per germline (reference sequence). This CDR3 reads CASSPSGAGVLYF. In DNA, the CDR3 is TGTGCCAGCAGTCCCTCAGGGGCCGGGGTCTTGTACTTC.

This clonotype came up a few times. This chain joins TRBV7-2 and TRBJ2-3; no clear D. The V end lost 5 bases, the J end lost 7 bases, and 13 bases lay between the germline ends. CDR1 and CDR2 from the germline V gene are SGHTA and FQGNSA. The CDR3 runs to 13 residues. CDR3 sequence: CASSLPPPNTQYF. The CDR3 nucleotides read TGTGCCAGCAGCCTACCGCCCCCAAATACGCAGTATTTT.

This clonotype was detected only once. The chain has TRBV21-1 and TRBJ2-7; the table gives TRBD1 as D, unverified against the DNA. TRBV21-1 is annotated as a pseudogene. The CDR3 length is 17 residues. The CDR3 DNA is TGTGCCAGCCCCAAGGGGAGGGGGCAGCCAGGTTCCCACGAGCAGTACGTC. This codes for CASPKGRGQPGSHEQYV.

This clonotype was observed at least ten times. The chain uses TRBV7-2 and TRBJ2-4, with a weak D call TRBD2 (5 bases). Between the trimmed V and J ends, which lost 1 base and 5 bases, there was a span of 12 bases. The CDR3 runs 15 residues. Looked up from germline, CDR1 is SGHTA and CDR2 is FQGNSA. CDR3 region: CASSLDGGPQNIQYF. The CDR3 DNA is TGTGCCAGCAGCTTAGACGGCGGGCCCCAAAACATTCAGTACTTC.

This clonotype was seen repeatedly, ten times or more. The V and J genes are TRBV7-9 and TRBJ1-6; TRBD1 might be the D (5 bases). There are 13 residues in the CDR3. V was cut by 1 base and J by 8 bases, with 6 bases left in between. Per the germline V gene, CDR1 is SEHNR and CDR2 is FQNEAQ (reference sequence). The DNA for the CDR3 is TGTGCCAGCAGCTTAGAAGGGGATTCACCCCTCCACTTT. Its protein product is CASSLEGDSPLHF.

This clonotype was seen a handful of times. The CDR3 DNA is TGCAGCGTCGGGTTCCTCCGGGACTCCCTCACAGATACGCAGTATTTT. The encoded protein is CSVGFLRDSLTDTQYF. V and J are TRBV29-1 and TRBJ2-3; tentative D call: TRBD2 (6 bases). Germline values: CDR1 SQVTM, CDR2 ANQGSEA. The CDR3 runs to 16 residues. V lost 6 bases, J lost 2 bases, and 21 bases lay in between.

The chain couples TRBV6-1 to TRBJ2-1, with D possibly matching TRBD2 (5 bases). Germline V CDR1 and CDR2: MNHNS, SASEGT. CDR3 length equals 15 residues. V lost 3 bases and J 2 bases, leaving 11 bases between the germline ends. The CDR3 DNA sequence: TGTGCCAGCAGTGAGTCATGGCGGGCCTACAATGAGCAGTTCTTC. It codes for CASSESWRAYNEQFF.